This entry lists 11 T cell receptor beta chains sequenced from one sample in a study of identical twins. TCRdb independently ran MiXCR on the 5' RACE reads; one entry per CDR3 protein. The sample contains about 660,000 distinct CDR3 sequences, about 9.4% of which appear only once. The data were also submitted as part of a second study, on yellow fever vaccine responses in identical twins.

Sequencing input: PBMCs. These receptors all come from a woman aged 18-29 years in good health.

At least ten counts were recorded for this clonotype. The chain links TRBV29-1 to TRBJ2-1; D perhaps matches TRBD2 (6 bases). CDR3 length: 18 residues. Germline V gene sequence: CDR1 SQVTM, CDR2 ANQGSEA. Trimming stripped 0 bases from V and 4 bases from J, with 22 bases between. CDR3 region: CSVEDLWSGVKAYNEQFF. The CDR3 bases are TGCAGCGTTGAAGATTTGTGGTCGGGGGTAAAAGCATACAATGAGCAGTTCTTC.

The chain couples TRBV4-2 to TRBJ2-3; 7 nucleotides line up with TRBD1. J lost 6 bases, V lost 5 bases, and 14 bases had no gene match. Germline CDR1 reads LGHNA; CDR2 reads YNFKEQ. This CDR3 contains 16 residues. CDR3 bases: TGTGCCAGCAGCACCATATCCTCCAAGGGGGCGGATACGCAGTATTTT. It specifies CASSTISSKGADTQYF.

This clonotype was observed once. The V call is TRBV27, the J call TRBJ2-7; 8 nucleotides match TRBD2. Germline loops: CDR1 MNHEY, CDR2 SMNVEV (reference sequence). J lost 2 bases, V lost 3 bases, and 3 bases had no gene match. The CDR3 contains 14 residues. CDR3 DNA: TGTGCCAGCAGTTTCGACGGGAGGGCCTACGAGCAGTACTTC. Amino acids: CASSFDGRAYEQYF.

The chain links TRBV2 to TRBJ2-7; D gene uncertain. Trimming shortened V by 7 bases and J by 2 bases, and 15 bases separated the two germline ends. This CDR3 contains 14 residues. CDR1 is SNHLY and CDR2 is FYNNEI in the germline V gene. In DNA form, the CDR3 reads TGTGCCAGCACCTCAGGTCCCAGAACCTACGAGCAGTACTTC. Its translation is CASTSGPRTYEQYF.

Ten or more counts support this clonotype. The chain has TRBV2 and TRBJ2-3; D ambiguous. The length of the CDR3 is 15 residues. Germline-derived CDR1 and CDR2 are SNHLY and FYNNEI. Between the trimmed V and J ends, which lost 2 bases and 0 bases, there was a span of 9 bases. The CDR3 DNA is TGTGCCAGCAGTGAATTGGAGTCTAGCACAGATACGCAGTATTTT. Translating it yields CASSELESSTDTQYF. The whole variable domain, remainder taken from reference TRBV2 and TRBJ2-3, is EPEVTQTPSHQVTQMGQEVILRCVPISNHLYFYWYRQILGQKVEFLVSFYNNEISEKSEIFDDQFSVERPDGSNFTLKIRSTKLEDSAMYFCASSELESSTDTQYFGPGTRLTVL.

This clonotype was observed at least ten times. V and J are TRBV9 and TRBJ2-7; 7 bases align to TRBD2. Germline values: CDR1 SGDLS, CDR2 YYNGEE. The J segment lost 1 base and the V segment lost 3 bases, leaving 1 base of the junction unmatched. This CDR3 is 13 amino acids long. The CDR3 protein is CASSAGGSYEQYF. CDR3 sequence (DNA): TGTGCCAGCAGCGCGGGGGGATCCTACGAGCAGTACTTC. The variable domain in full, with the rest retrieved from reference TRBV9 and TRBJ2-7, is DSGVTQTPKHLITATGQRVTLRCSPRSGDLSVYWYQQSLDQGLQFLIQYYNGEERAKGNILERFSAQQFPDLHSELNLSSLELGDSALYFCASSAGGSYEQYFGPGTRLTVT.

The chain links TRBV9 to TRBJ2-1, with 9 bases aligning to TRBD2. Trimming cost V 7 bases and J 0 bases; bases outside gene matches: 14. Germline V gene lookup returns CDR1 SGDLS and CDR2 YYNGEE. The CDR3 runs to 18 residues. The CDR3 spells CASDLSGGLTFSYNEQFF. The CDR3 DNA reads TGTGCCAGCGACCTTAGCGGGGGCCTTACTTTCTCCTACAATGAGCAGTTCTTC.

There are a few counts of this clonotype. This chain joins TRBV9 and TRBJ2-1; no definite D call. This CDR3 has 14 residues. Germline CDR1 is SGDLS and CDR2 is YYNGEE. V was shortened by 1 base and J by 1 base, with 6 bases between the two germline ends. The CDR3 bases are TGTGCCAGCAGCGTAATGGGGTCCTACAATGAGCAGTTCTTC. As protein: CASSVMGSYNEQFF.

The rearrangement joins TRBV24-1 to TRBJ2-1; D is tentatively TRBD1 or TRBD2 (5 bases each). The CDR3 extends over 13 amino acids. The germline V gene has CDR1 KGHDR and CDR2 SFDVKD. V was pared by 12 bases and J by 4 bases, with 15 bases between. The CDR3 region is CAHRRDPYNEQFF. For the CDR3, the DNA is TGTGCCCACAGAAGGGACCCTTACAATGAGCAGTTCTTC.

This clonotype was seen at least ten times. V usage is TRBV12-3 or TRBV12-4 and J usage is TRBJ2-2, with 7 nucleotides matching TRBD2. The CDR3 contains 16 residues. J lost 3 bases, V lost 3 bases, and 7 bases had no gene match. The CDR3 protein is CASSFARGGYTGELFF. The DNA for the CDR3 is TGTGCCAGCAGTTTTGCCCGCGGGGGATACACCGGGGAGCTGTTTTTT.

The V and J genes are TRBV20-1 and TRBJ2-7; 12 nucleotides align to TRBD2. This CDR3 comprises 13 residues. Losses at the gene ends were 2 bases for V and 12 bases for J; bases not matched to a gene: 8. The germline V gene encodes CDR1 DFQATT and CDR2 SNEGSKA (reference sequence). CDR3 sequence (DNA): TGCAGTGCTAGACTAGCGGGAGGGTATGGTATGTACTTC. This encodes CSARLAGGYGMYF.